These T cell receptor beta chains were read from a single sample in a study of blood T cell repertoires in COVID-19. Sequencing used immunoSEQ multiplex PCR; TCRdb keeps in-frame clones, though not all of them. The table lists tens of thousands of clones, roughly 89% of them singletons. Sequenced input: peripheral blood. Receptors were obtained from a man older than 75 with acute or convalescent COVID-19. Both conserved end residues are part of each CDR3. D genes are given only for firm matches.

J gene | D gene | V gene | CDR3 protein
TRBJ1-1 | NA | TRBV7-9 | CASSQQGNTEAFF
TRBJ2-7 | NA | TRBV5-4 | CASSPPERPYEQYF
TRBJ1-6 | TRBD1 | TRBV7-2 | CASSFPGQGPNSPLHF
TRBJ1-2 | NA | TRBV21-1 | CASSNWTGEVYGYTF
TRBJ1-6 | TRBD1 | TRBV5-1 | CASRFQGADNSPLHF
TRBJ1-5 | NA | TRBV19 | CASSETGANQPQHF
TRBJ1-1 | NA | TRBV7-9 | CASSLASGRDTEAFF
TRBJ1-3 | TRBD1 | TRBV27 | CASSLYGTGVRSSGNTIYF
TRBJ1-1 | NA | TRBV27 | CASSLSPRTEAFF
TRBJ2-7 | NA | TRBV10-2 | CASSESKTGPHEQYF
TRBJ1-1 | TRBD1 | TRBV30 | CAWSVFGQGAGAFF
TRBJ2-6 | TRBD2 | TRBV10-3 | CAISPSGASGANVLTF
TRBJ1-1 | TRBD1 | TRBV29-1 | CSGQRDRGTEAFF
TRBJ2-7 | TRBD1 | TRBV27 | CASSLLRTGPYEQYF
TRBJ1-1 | NA | TRBV7-9 | CASRSMNTEAFF
TRBJ2-7 | TRBD1 | TRBV6-5 | CASRLTGLDEQYF
TRBJ2-4 | TRBD2 | TRBV7-8 | CASSLEPMGGGAAKNIQYF